Here is one T cell receptor beta chain with its context. Its specificity is not known. In TCRdb, the reads were re-called with MiXCR into one record per CDR3 protein. The sample contains hundreds of thousands of distinct CDR3 sequences, roughly 18% of which appear only once. This record comes from a study of T cell repertoires in cytomegalovirus infection. Study overall: Public TCR beta signature analysis indicated the presence of both CMV infection and matching HLA type.

Study findings and constraints: HLA-C-restricted CMV clonotypes gave the most frequent clonotype in two of eight donors. Summed public TCR beta family frequency identified CMV carriers bearing the relevant HLA.

The specimen sequenced was PBMCs. The TCR comes from a human donor in good health (CMV status not recorded). Some clones in this sample may be carry-over from other donors' samples.

CDR3 sequence reads: CASSPTGGWVNQPQHF. The CDR3 coding sequence is TGTGCCAGCAGTCCCACAGGGGGGTGGGTCAATCAGCCCCAGCATTTT. The chain combines TRBV6-1 with TRBJ1-5; 8 nucleotides line up with TRBD1. The CDR3 is made up of 16 amino acids. Trimming at V came to 5 bases and at J to 3 bases, leaving 9 bases not matched to a gene. CDR1 is MNHNS and CDR2 is SASEGT in the germline V gene.